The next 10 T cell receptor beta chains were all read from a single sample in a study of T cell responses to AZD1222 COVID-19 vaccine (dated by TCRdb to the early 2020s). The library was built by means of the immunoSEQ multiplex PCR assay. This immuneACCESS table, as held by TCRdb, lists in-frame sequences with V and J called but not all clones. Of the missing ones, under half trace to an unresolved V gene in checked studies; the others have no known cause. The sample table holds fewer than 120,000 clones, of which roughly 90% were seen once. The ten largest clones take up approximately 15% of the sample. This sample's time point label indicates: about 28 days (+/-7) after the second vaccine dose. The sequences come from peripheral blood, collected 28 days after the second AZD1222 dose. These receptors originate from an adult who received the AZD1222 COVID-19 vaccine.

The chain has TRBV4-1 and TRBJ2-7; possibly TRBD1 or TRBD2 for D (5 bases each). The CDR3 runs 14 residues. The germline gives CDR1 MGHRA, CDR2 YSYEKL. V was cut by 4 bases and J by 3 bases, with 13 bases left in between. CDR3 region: CASSLGTEYYEQYF. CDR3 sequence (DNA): TGCGCCAGCAGCCTTGGGACGGAATACTACGAGCAGTACTTC.

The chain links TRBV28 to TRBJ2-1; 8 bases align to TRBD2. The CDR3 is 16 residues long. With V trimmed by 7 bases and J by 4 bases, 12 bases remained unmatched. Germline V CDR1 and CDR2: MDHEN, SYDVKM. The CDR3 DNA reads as TGTGCCAGCAACTTTTTCGGAGCGGGAGTTTACAATGAGCAGTTCTTC. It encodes CASNFFGAGVYNEQFF. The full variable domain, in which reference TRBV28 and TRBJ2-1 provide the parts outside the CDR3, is DVKVTQSSRYLVKRTGEKVFLECVQDMDHENMFWYRQDPGLGLRLIYFSYDVKMKEKGDIPEGYSVSREKKERFSLILESASTNQTSMYLCASNFFGAGVYNEQFFGPGTRLTVL.

For the CDR3, the DNA is TGTGCCAGCAGTGAAGCGACCCCACAGTTACAGCATTTT. Amino acid sequence: CASSEATPQLQHF. This chain links TRBV2 with TRBJ1-5; no clear D. V lost 0 bases to trimming and J lost 13 bases, with 13 bases between them. There are 13 residues in the CDR3. Looked up from germline, CDR1 is SNHLY and CDR2 is FYNNEI.

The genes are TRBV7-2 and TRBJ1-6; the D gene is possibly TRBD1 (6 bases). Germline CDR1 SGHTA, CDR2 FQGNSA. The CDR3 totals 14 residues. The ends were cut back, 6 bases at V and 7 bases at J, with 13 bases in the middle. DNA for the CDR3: TGTGCCAGCAGTACAGGGCAACTCAATTCACCCCTCCACTTT. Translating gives CASSTGQLNSPLHF.

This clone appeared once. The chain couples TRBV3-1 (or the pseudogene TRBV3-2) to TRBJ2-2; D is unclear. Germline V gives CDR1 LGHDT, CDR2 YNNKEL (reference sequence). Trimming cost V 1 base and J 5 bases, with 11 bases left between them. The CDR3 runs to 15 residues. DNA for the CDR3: TGTGCCAGCAGCCAAGGTGAAGTTCGGACCGGGGAGCTGTTTTTT. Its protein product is CASSQGEVRTGELFF.

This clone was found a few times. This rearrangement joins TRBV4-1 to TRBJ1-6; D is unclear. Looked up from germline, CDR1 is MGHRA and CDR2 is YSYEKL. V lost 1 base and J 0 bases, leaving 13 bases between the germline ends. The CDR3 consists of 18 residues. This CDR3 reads CASSQGPLPSSYNSPLHF. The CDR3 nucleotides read TGCGCCAGCAGCCAAGGGCCCTTGCCGAGCTCCTATAATTCACCCCTCCACTTT.

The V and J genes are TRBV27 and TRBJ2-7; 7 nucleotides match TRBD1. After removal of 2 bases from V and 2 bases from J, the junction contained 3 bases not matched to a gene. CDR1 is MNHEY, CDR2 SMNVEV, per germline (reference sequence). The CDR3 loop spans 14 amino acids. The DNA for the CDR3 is TGTGCCAGCAGTTTAGCTGACAGGGCCTACGAGCAGTACTTC. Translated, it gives CASSLADRAYEQYF.

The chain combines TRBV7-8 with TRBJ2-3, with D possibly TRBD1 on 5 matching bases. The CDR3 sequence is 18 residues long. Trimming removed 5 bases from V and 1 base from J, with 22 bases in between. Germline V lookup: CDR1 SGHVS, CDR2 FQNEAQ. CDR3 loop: CASSLRRFTQQGTDTQYF. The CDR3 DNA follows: TGTGCCAGCAGCCTTAGACGCTTTACCCAACAGGGCACAGATACGCAGTATTTT.

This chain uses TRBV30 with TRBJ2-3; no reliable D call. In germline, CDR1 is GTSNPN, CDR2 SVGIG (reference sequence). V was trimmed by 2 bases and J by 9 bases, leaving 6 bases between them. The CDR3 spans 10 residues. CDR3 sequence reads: CAWSIETQYF. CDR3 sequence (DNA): TGTGCCTGGAGTATTGAGACGCAGTATTTT.

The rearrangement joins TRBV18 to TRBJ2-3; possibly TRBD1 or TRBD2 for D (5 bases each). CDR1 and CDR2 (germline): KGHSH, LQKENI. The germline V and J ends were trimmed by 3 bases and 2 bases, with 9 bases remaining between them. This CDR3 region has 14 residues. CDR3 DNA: TGTGCCAGCTCACCGGGACGGACCACAGATACGCAGTATTTT. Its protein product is CASSPGRTTDTQYF.